This T cell receptor (beta chain) came from a study of cytomegalovirus exposure and HLA in healthy donors. Findings and caveats of the study: Information on immune exposure was restricted to one variable (CMV serostatus). As a later analysis showed, a missense DCLRE1C variant was linked to trimming of TCR beta V- and J-genes. A later analysis showed that HLA-associated TCR beta chains had undergone more clonal expansion than equally common others.

A multiplex PCR was run with 60 Vbeta primers and 13 Jbeta primers. The protocol was immunoSEQ multiplex PCR, while the TCRdb copy is restricted to in-frame clones and leaves out a portion. The repertoire has some 110,000 clones, roughly three fifths of them found once; the top ten carry just under 9.5%. Germline V gene lookup returns CDR1 SGDLS and CDR2 YYNGEE. V was cut by 0 bases and J by 0 bases, with 9 bases left in between. CDR3 length equals 16 residues. Turning to this clone: The antigen remains undetermined.

The specimen sequenced was PBMCs. The chain combines TRBV9 with TRBJ2-2; D not certain. This receptor was obtained from a woman aged 40 to 50 in good health and CMV-seropositive. CDR3 region: CASSVDDTSNTGELFF. The CDR3 region has the DNA TGTGCCAGCAGCGTAGATGACACCTCGAACACCGGGGAGCTGTTTTTT.